These T cell receptor beta chains were read from a single sample in a study of beta chain features in type 1 diabetes. TCRdb keeps only in-frame clones here, not all; method: immunoSEQ multiplex PCR. This sample carries 50,000 to 70,000 clones, roughly half of them seen once, and the ten largest clones take 2.6%. Input material: Tregs from blood. The origin of the receptors is a woman aged 40 to 50 with type 1 diabetes. The CDR3 runs from the conserved cysteine through the conserved F or W. D genes are given only for firm matches. Size values are once, few and many counts, or a class for expanded clones, and some rows have none.

-,TRBV7-9,-,TRBJ1-1,CASSFPGNTEAFF,TGTGCCAGCAGCTTTCCGGGAAACACTGAAGCTTTCTTT
few,TRBV28,TRBD1,TRBJ1-2,CASSGSRGHDYGYTF,TGTGCCAGCAGTGGAAGCAGGGGGCATGACTATGGCTACACCTTC
-,TRBV27,-,TRBJ2-7,CASSFGKEGYEQYF,TGTGCCAGCAGTTTCGGGAAAGAGGGCTACGAGCAGTACTTC
-,TRBV4-3,TRBD2,TRBJ2-1,CASSQDRASGGIEQFF,TGCGCCAGCAGCCAAGATAGGGCTAGCGGGGGTATTGAGCAGTTCTTC
-,TRBV27,-,TRBJ2-7,CASSFGDKTYEQYF,TGTGCCAGCAGTTTTGGGGACAAAACCTACGAGCAGTACTTC
few,TRBV7-2,TRBD2,TRBJ2-5,CASSPITSGAETQYF,TGTGCCAGCAGCCCCATCACTAGCGGGGCAGAGACCCAGTACTTC
-,TRBV19,TRBD2,TRBJ2-3,CASSRRLASLTDTQYF,TGTGCCAGTTCTAGACGACTAGCGTCCCTCACAGATACGCAGTATTTT
-,TRBV7-9,-,TRBJ2-1,CASSSPGRPPYNEQFF,TGTGCCAGCAGCTCCCCAGGGCGCCCGCCCTACAATGAGCAGTTCTTC
few,TRBV4-3,-,TRBJ2-3,CASSQGFAQGGTQYF,TGCGCCAGCAGCCAAGGGTTTGCGCAAGGGGGTACGCAGTATTTT
-,TRBV7-9,-,TRBJ2-7,CASSLEGFHEQYF,TGTGCCAGCAGCTTAGAGGGGTTCCACGAGCAGTACTTC
-,TRBV5-1,TRBD1,TRBJ1-1,CASGTGGANTEAFF,TGCGCCAGCGGGACAGGTGGGGCGAACACTGAAGCTTTCTTT
-,TRBV28,-,TRBJ2-1,CASSLSGLATYNEQFF,TGTGCCAGCTCCCTCTCCGGTCTAGCAACCTACAATGAGCAGTTCTTC
few,TRBV6-1,TRBD1,TRBJ1-6,CASSEDRGRNSPLHF,TGTGCCAGCAGTGAAGACAGGGGGCGGAATTCACCCCTCCACTTT
-,TRBV5-1,-,TRBJ1-1,CASSLPGPGGEAFF,TGCGCCAGCAGCTTGCCCGGACCGGGAGGTGAAGCTTTCTTT
-,TRBV23-1,TRBD1,TRBJ2-7,CAIASRDRRRHEQYF,TGCGCCATCGCGAGTCGGGACAGGCGGAGGCACGAGCAGTACTTC
-,TRBV11-2,TRBD2,TRBJ2-1,CASSLGASGTSSYNEQFF,TGTGCCAGCAGCTTAGGAGCTAGCGGGACAAGCTCCTACAATGAGCAGTTCTTC
-,TRBV5-6,TRBD1,TRBJ2-1,CASSLAISSRGHEQFF,TGTGCCAGCAGCTTGGCCATATCTTCCAGGGGGCATGAGCAGTTCTTC
-,TRBV28,-,TRBJ2-4,CASSIGRSPLAKNIQYF,TGTGCCAGCAGCATCGGTAGATCCCCCTTAGCCAAAAACATTCAGTACTTC
-,TRBV6-1,-,TRBJ2-7,CASSDFYEQYF,TGTGCCAGCAGTGACTTCTACGAGCAGTACTTC
-,TRBV19,TRBD1,TRBJ1-5,CASSIGRGLRTGINQPQHF,TGTGCCAGTAGTATAGGGAGAGGGCTACGGACAGGAATCAATCAGCCCCAGCATTTT
-,TRBV7-3,TRBD1,TRBJ1-3,CASSMTGGGNTIYF,TGTGCCAGCAGCATGACAGGGGGTGGAAACACCATATATTTT
-,TRBV7-2,-,TRBJ2-3,CASSLAQRSDTQYF,TGTGCCAGCAGCTTAGCGCAGCGCTCAGATACGCAGTATTTT
-,TRBV6-5,-,TRBJ2-1,CASSPEVSYNEQFF,TGTGCCAGCAGTCCGGAGGTGAGCTACAATGAGCAGTTCTTC
-,TRBV15,-,TRBJ1-1,CATSRQAGNTEAFF,TGTGCCACCAGCCGACAGGCCGGGAACACTGAAGCTTTCTTT
-,TRBV9,-,TRBJ2-5,CASSARGETQYF,TGTGCCAGCAGCGCCCGAGGGGAGACCCAGTACTTC
-,TRBV7-2,-,TRBJ1-1,CASRRGGALTEAFF,TGTGCCAGCCGCCGGGGGGGCGCGTTAACTGAAGCTTTCTTT
-,TRBV5-1,TRBD2,TRBJ2-1,CASSVSGSSYNEQFF,TGCGCCAGCAGCGTTAGCGGGAGCTCCTACAATGAGCAGTTCTTC